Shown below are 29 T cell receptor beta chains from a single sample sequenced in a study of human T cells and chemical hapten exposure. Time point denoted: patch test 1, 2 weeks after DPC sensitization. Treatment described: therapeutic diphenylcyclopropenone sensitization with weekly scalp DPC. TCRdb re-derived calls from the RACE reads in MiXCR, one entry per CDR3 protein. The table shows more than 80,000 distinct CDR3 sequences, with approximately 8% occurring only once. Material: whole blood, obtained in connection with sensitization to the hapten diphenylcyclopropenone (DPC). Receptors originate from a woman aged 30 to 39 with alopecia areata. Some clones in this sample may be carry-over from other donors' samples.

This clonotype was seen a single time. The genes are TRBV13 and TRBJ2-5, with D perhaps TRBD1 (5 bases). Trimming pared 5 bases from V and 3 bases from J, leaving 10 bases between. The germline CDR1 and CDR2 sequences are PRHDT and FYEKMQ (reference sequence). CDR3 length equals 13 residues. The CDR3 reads CASSRQTKETQYF. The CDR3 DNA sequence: TGTGCCAGCAGCCGACAGACAAAAGAGACCCAGTACTTC.

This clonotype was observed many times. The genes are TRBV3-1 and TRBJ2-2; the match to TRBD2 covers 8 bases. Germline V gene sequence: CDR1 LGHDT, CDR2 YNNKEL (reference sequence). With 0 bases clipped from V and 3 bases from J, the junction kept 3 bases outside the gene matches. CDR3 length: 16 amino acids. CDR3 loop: CASSQDPGGHTGELFF. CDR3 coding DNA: TGTGCCAGCAGCCAAGACCCGGGGGGGCACACCGGGGAGCTGTTTTTT.

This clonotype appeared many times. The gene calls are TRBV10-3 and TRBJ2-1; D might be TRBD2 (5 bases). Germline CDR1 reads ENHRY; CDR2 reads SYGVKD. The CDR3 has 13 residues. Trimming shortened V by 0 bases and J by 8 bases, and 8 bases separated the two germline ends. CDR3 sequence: CAISESYGDEQFF. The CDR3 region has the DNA TGTGCCATCAGTGAGTCTTACGGGGATGAGCAGTTCTTC.

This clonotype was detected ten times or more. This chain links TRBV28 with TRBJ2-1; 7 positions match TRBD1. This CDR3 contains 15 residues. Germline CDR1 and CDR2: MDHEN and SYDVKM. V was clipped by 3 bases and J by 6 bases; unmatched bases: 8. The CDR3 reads CASSFNSGQINEQFF. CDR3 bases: TGTGCCAGCAGTTTCAATTCGGGACAGATCAATGAGCAGTTCTTC.

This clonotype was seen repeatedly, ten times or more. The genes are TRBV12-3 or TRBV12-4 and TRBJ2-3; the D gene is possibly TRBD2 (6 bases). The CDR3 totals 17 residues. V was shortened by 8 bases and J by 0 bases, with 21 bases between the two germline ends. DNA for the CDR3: TGTGCCAGCGCGATTGTTGCGGGGCGCCGTAGCACAGATACGCAGTATTTT. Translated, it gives CASAIVAGRRSTDTQYF.

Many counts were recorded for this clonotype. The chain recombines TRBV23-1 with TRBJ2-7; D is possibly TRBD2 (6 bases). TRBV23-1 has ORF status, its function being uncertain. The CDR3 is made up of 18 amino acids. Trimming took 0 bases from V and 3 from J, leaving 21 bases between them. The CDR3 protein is CASSQSRPPDDGGYEQYF. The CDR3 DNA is TGCGCCAGCAGTCAATCACGCCCGCCTGACGACGGGGGCTACGAGCAGTACTTC.

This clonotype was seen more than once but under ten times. The DNA of the CDR3 is TGCAGGGCTGTACAAGCAATGAACACTGAAGCTTTCTTT. Protein product: CRAVQAMNTEAFF. The chain is built from TRBV20-1 and TRBJ1-1, with no clear D. The CDR3 length is 13 residues. Germline V gives CDR1 DFQATT, CDR2 SNEGSKA (reference sequence).

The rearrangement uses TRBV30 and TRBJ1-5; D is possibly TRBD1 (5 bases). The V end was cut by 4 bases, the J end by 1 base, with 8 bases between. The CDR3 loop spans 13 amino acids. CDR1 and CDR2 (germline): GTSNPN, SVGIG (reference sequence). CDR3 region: CAWNGGSNQPQHF. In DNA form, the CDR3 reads TGTGCCTGGAACGGGGGAAGCAATCAGCCCCAGCATTTT.

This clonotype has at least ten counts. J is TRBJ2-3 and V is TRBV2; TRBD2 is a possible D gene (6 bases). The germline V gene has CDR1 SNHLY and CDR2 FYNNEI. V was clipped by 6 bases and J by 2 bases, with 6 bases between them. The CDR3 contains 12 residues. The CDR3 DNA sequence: TGTGCCAGCAGGCGGGACACAGATACGCAGTATTTT. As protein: CASRRDTDTQYF. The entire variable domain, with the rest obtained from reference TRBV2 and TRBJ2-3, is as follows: EPEVTQTPSHQVTQMGQEVILRCVPISNHLYFYWYRQILGQKVEFLVSFYNNEISEKSEIFDDQFSVERPDGSNFTLKIRSTKLEDSAMYFCASRRDTDTQYFGPGTRLTVL.

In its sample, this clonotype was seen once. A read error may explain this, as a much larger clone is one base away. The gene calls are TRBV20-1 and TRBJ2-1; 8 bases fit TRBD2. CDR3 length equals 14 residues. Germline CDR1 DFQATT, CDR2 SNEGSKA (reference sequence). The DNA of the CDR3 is TGCAGAGCTAGAGAGGTGCGGGGGGCCACCGAGCAGTTCTTC. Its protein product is CRAREVRGATEQFF.

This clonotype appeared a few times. CDR3: CASSPVYSNQPQHF. The CDR3 DNA reads TGTGCCAGCTCACCAGTTTATAGCAATCAGCCCCAGCATTTT. This rearrangement joins TRBV18 to TRBJ1-5; D is ambiguous. Germline CDR1 reads KGHSH; CDR2 reads LQKENI. The CDR3 extends over 14 amino acids. V dropped 2 bases and J dropped 0 bases, with 5 bases sitting between them.

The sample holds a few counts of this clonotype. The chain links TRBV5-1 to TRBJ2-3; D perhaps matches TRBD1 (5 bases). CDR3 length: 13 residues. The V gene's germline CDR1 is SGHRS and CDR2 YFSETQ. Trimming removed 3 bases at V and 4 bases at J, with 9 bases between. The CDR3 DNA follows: TGCGCCAGCAGCTGCACCAGGGCAGATACGCAGTATTTT. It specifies CASSCTRADTQYF.

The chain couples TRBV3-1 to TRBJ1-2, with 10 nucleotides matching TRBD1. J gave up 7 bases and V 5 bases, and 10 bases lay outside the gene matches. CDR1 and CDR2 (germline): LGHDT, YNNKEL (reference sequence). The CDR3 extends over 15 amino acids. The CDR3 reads CASSTKTGTGVGYTF. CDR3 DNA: TGTGCCAGCAGCACTAAAACCGGGACAGGGGTTGGCTACACCTTC.

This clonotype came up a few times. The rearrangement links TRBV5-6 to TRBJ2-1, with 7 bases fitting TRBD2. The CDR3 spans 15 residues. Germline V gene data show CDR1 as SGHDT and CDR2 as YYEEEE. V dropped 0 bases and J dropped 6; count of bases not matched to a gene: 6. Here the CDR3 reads CASSLGTSCVNEQFF. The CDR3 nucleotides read TGTGCCAGCAGCTTGGGGACTAGTTGTGTCAATGAGCAGTTCTTC.

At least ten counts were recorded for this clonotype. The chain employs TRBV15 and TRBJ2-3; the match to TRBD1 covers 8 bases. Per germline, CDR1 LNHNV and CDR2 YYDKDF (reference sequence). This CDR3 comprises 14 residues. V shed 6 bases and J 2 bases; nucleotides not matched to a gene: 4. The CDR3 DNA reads TGTGCCACCAGTCGACAGGGGTACACAGATACGCAGTATTTT. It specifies CATSRQGYTDTQYF.

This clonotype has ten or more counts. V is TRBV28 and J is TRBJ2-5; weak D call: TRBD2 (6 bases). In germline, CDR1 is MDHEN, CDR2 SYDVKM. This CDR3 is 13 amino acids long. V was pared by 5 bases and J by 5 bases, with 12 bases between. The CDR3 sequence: CASSEAGRETQYF. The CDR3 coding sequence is TGTGCCAGCAGTGAGGCGGGGCGGGAGACCCAGTACTTC.

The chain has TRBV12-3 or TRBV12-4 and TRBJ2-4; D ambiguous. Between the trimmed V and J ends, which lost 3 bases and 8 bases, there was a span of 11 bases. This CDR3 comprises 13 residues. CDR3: CASSFPDPHIQYF. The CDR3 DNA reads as TGTGCCAGCAGTTTTCCGGACCCCCACATTCAGTACTTC.

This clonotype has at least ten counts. CDR3 amino acids: CSSTGTGGADTQYF. Written as DNA, the CDR3 is TGCAGCTCAACCGGGACAGGGGGCGCAGATACGCAGTATTTT. The rearrangement uses TRBV29-1 and TRBJ2-3; 12 bases line up with TRBD1. CDR3 length: 14 residues. Germline V gene data show CDR1 as SQVTM and CDR2 as ANQGSEA. V was clipped by 8 bases and J by 4 bases; unmatched bases: 7.

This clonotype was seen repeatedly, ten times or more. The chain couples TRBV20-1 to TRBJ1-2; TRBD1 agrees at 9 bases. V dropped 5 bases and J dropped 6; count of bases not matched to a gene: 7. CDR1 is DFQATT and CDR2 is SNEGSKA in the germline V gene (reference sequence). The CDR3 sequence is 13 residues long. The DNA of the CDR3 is TGCAGTGCTGCCCCCGGGACAGGGAATGGCTACACCTTC. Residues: CSAAPGTGNGYTF.

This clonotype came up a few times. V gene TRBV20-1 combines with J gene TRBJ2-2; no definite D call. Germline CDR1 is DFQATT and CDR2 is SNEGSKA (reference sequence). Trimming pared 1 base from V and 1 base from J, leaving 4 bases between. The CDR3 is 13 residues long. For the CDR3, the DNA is TGCAGTGCTAGAGTGGGGAACACCGGGGAGCTGTTTTTT. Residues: CSARVGNTGELFF.

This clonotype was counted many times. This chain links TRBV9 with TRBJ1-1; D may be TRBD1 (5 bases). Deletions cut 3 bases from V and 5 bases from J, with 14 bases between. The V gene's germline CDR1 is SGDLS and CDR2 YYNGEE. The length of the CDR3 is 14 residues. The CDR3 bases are TGTGCCAGCAGCGGGGGGAATGGGGCGACTGAAGCTTTCTTT. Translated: CASSGGNGATEAFF.

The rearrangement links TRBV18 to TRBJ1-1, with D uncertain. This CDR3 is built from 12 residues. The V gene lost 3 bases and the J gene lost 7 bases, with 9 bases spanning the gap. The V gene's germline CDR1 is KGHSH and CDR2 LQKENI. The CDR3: CASSPIEGEAFF. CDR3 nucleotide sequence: TGTGCCAGCTCACCGATAGAGGGTGAAGCTTTCTTT.

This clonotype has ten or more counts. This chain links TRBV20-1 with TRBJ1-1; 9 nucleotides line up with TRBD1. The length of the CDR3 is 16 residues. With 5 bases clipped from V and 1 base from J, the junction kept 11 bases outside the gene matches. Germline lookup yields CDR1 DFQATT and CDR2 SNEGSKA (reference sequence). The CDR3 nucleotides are TGCAGTGCTTCCCACTTTGGACAGGGGAGGAACACTGAAGCTTTCTTT. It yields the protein CSASHFGQGRNTEAFF.

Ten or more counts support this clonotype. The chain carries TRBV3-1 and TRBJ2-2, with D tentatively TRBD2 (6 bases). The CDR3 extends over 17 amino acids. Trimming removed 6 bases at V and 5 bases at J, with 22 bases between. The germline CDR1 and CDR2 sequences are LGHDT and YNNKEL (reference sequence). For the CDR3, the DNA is TGTGCCAGCAGTCTAGCGTTGCTCTCGACTGGGACCGGGGAGCTGTTTTTT. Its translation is CASSLALLSTGTGELFF.

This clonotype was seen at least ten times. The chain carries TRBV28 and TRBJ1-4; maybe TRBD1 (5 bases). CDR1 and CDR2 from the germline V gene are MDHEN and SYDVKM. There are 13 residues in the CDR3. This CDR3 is CASVRDRNEKLFF. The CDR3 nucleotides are TGTGCATCCGTCCGGGACCGTAATGAAAAACTGTTTTTT.

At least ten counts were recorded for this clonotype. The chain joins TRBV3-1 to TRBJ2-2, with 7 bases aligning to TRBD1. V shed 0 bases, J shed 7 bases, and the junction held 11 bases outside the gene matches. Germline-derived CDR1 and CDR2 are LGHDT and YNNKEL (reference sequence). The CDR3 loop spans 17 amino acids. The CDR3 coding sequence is TGTGCCAGCAGCCAAGAAACCTGGGACAGCCGGGGCGGGGAGCTGTTTTTT. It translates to CASSQETWDSRGGELFF.

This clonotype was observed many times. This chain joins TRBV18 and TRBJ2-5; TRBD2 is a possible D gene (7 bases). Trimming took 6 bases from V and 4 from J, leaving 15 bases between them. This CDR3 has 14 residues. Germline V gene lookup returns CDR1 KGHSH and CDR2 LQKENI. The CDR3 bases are TGTGCCAGCTCGCCCGAGGGGGGGCTAGAGACCCAGTACTTC. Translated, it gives CASSPEGGLETQYF. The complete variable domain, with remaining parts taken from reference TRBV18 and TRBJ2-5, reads NAGVMQNPRHLVRRRGQEARLRCSPMKGHSHVYWYRQLPEEGLKFMVYLQKENIIDESGMPKERFSAEFPKEGPSILRIQQVVRGDSAAYFCASSPEGGLETQYFGPGTRLLVL.

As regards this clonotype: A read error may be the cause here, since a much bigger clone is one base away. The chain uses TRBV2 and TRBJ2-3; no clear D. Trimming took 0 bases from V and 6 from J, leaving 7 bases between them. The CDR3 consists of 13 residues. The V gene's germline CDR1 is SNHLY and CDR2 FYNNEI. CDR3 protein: CASSEARRDTQYF. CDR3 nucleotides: TGTGCCAGCAGTGAAGCGCGTCGGGATACGCAGTATTTT.

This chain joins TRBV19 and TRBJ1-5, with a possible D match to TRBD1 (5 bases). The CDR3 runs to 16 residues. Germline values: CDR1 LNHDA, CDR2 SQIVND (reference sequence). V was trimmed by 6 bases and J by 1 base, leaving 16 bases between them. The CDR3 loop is CASSLQRGASNQPQHF. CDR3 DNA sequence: TGTGCCAGTAGCCTCCAACGTGGGGCCAGCAATCAGCCCCAGCATTTT.